The 10 T cell receptor beta chains below come from one sample, sequenced in a study of T cell clonality in common variable immunodeficiency. Repertoires were generated with immunoSEQ multiplex PCR, while TCRdb's copy carries only in-frame clones and drops some. Captured here are approximately 75,000 clones, none seen once; the top ten comprise under 1%. The specimen was peripheral blood mononuclear cells. The receptors here all came from a person aged 18-70 years in good health.

This clone was found many times. The read terminates 3 residues before the CDR3 end, so the remaining end is supplied by the germline J gene. The rearrangement uses TRBV12-5 and TRBJ2-4; the D gene is possibly TRBD2 (5 bases). The CDR3 is made up of 13 amino acids. V gave up 6 bases and J gave up 8 bases, with 14 bases separating them. Germline CDR1 reads LGHNT; CDR2 reads FRNRAP. The CDR3 loop reads CASGSGLGDIQYF. Partial CDR3 DNA: TGTGCTAGTGGCTCCGGACTCGGGGACATT.

This clone showed up many times. The read finishes 3 residues shy of the CDR3 end, and the germline J gene is used to complete it. The chain has TRBV20-1 and TRBJ2-3; D call uncertain. V was shortened by 4 bases and J by 0 bases, with 11 bases between the two germline ends. Germline V gene data show CDR1 as DFQATT and CDR2 as SNEGSKA (reference sequence). The CDR3 is made up of 14 amino acids. CDR3 protein: CSANDGSSTDTQYF. CDR3 DNA, as far as it was read: TGCAGTGCTAATGACGGGTCTAGCACAGATACG.

This clone has a count of ten or more. The read is 3 residues too short to cover the CDR3 end, so that end is filled in from the germline J gene. The chain uses TRBV7-2 and TRBJ1-4; D possibly corresponds to TRBD1 (5 bases). V shed 5 bases and J shed 5 bases, with 12 bases lying between them. The CDR3 spans 14 residues. Germline CDR1 is SGHTA and CDR2 is FQGNSA. The CDR3 sequence is CASSPRVGNEKLFF. The covered CDR3 bases are TGTGCCAGCAGCCCCAGGGTGGGGAATGAAAAA.

This clone was detected many times. The read ends 3 residues early relative to the CDR3; the germline J gene fills the gap. The rearrangement uses TRBV7-2 and TRBJ2-1; 9 bases are a match to TRBD1. CDR1 and CDR2 from the germline V gene are SGHTA and FQGNSA. Losses at the gene ends were 0 bases for V and 9 bases for J; bases not matched to a gene: 9. CDR3 length: 16 residues. CDR3: CASSLALGQGQAEQFF. CDR3 DNA, as far as it was read: TGTGCCAGCAGCTTAGCGCTCGGACAGGGGCAAGCTGAG.

The table lists this clone with many counts. The read finishes 3 residues shy of the CDR3 end, and the germline J gene is used to complete it. The V gene is TRBV7-2, the J gene TRBJ1-6; TRBD1 might be the D (6 bases). Germline loops: CDR1 SGHTA, CDR2 FQGNSA. The germline V and J ends were trimmed by 7 bases and 8 bases, with 18 bases remaining between them. This CDR3 is 15 amino acids long. This chain's CDR3 is CASIPGGGLYSPLHF. Partial CDR3 DNA: TGTGCCAGCATCCCCGGGGGGGGCCTCTATTCACCC.

This clone has just a few counts. Coverage ceases 3 residues before the CDR3 finishes, and the germline J gene fills in the end. The rearrangement links TRBV11-3 to TRBJ2-1; 7 nucleotides line up with TRBD2. CDR1 and CDR2 (germline): SGHNT, YENEEA. The CDR3 covers 15 residues. V dropped 5 bases and J dropped 0; count of bases not matched to a gene: 4. The CDR3 region is CASSPTSSSYNEQFF. CDR3 DNA, as far as it was read: TGTGCCAGCAGCCCGACTAGCAGCTCCTACAATGAG.

This clone was counted many times. The CDR3 goes on 3 residues after the read ends, and that part is filled in from the germline J gene. This sequence joins TRBV7-6 and TRBJ2-1; 12 positions agree with TRBD2. The germline CDR1 and CDR2 sequences are SGHVS and FNYEAQ. CDR3 length: 15 residues. V trimming: 6 bases; J trimming: 8 bases; junction bases outside the gene matches: 8. Partial CDR3 DNA: TGTGCCAGCAGTCCAACTAGCGGGAGGTTCGATGAG. This gives the protein CASSPTSGRFDE. The whole CDR3 region reads CASSPTSGRFDEQFF.

This clone was detected many times. The read terminates 3 residues before the CDR3 end, so the remaining end is supplied by the germline J gene. The chain links TRBV28 to TRBJ2-7, with 11 positions matching TRBD1. V was pared by 5 bases and J by 4 bases, with 7 bases of the junction left unmatched. The length of the CDR3 is 15 residues. From germline, CDR1 is MDHEN and CDR2 SYDVKM. CDR3 sequence reads: CASSPPDRGQYEQYF. Incomplete CDR3 DNA: TGTGCCAGCAGTCCCCCGGACAGGGGGCAGTACGAG. Full variable domain (missing parts from reference TRBV28 and TRBJ2-7): DVKVTQSSRYLVKRTGEKVFLECVQDMDHENMFWYRQDPGLGLRLIYFSYDVKMKEKGDIPEGYSVSREKKERFSLILESASTNQTSMYLCASSPPDRGQYEQYFGPGTRLTVT.

This clone was found many times. The observed sequence ends 3 residues before the CDR3 terminus, with the missing tail filled in from the germline J gene. The chain employs TRBV6-2 or TRBV6-3 and TRBJ1-2; 7 nucleotides line up with TRBD1. The CDR3 is made up of 13 amino acids. Unmatched junction bases numbered 2, after V lost 4 bases and J lost 3 bases. Germline V lookup: CDR1 MNHEY, CDR2 SVGEGT. Partial CDR3 DNA: TGTGCCAGCAGTTGGGGACAGCACTATGGC. Amino acids: CASSWGQHYG. In full, the CDR3 reads CASSWGQHYGYTF.

This clone was observed at least ten times. The read terminates 3 residues ahead of where the CDR3 ends, so the germline J gene completes it. The V and J genes are TRBV19 and TRBJ2-7; possibly TRBD1 or TRBD2 for D (5 bases each). The germline gives CDR1 LNHDA, CDR2 SQIVND (reference sequence). V was clipped by 0 bases and J by 6 bases, with 9 bases between them. The CDR3 is 13 residues long. The DNA read from the CDR3 is TGTGCCAGTAGTATAGATCCAGGGAGCGAG. It is translated as CASSIDPGSE. The entire CDR3 is CASSIDPGSEQYF.